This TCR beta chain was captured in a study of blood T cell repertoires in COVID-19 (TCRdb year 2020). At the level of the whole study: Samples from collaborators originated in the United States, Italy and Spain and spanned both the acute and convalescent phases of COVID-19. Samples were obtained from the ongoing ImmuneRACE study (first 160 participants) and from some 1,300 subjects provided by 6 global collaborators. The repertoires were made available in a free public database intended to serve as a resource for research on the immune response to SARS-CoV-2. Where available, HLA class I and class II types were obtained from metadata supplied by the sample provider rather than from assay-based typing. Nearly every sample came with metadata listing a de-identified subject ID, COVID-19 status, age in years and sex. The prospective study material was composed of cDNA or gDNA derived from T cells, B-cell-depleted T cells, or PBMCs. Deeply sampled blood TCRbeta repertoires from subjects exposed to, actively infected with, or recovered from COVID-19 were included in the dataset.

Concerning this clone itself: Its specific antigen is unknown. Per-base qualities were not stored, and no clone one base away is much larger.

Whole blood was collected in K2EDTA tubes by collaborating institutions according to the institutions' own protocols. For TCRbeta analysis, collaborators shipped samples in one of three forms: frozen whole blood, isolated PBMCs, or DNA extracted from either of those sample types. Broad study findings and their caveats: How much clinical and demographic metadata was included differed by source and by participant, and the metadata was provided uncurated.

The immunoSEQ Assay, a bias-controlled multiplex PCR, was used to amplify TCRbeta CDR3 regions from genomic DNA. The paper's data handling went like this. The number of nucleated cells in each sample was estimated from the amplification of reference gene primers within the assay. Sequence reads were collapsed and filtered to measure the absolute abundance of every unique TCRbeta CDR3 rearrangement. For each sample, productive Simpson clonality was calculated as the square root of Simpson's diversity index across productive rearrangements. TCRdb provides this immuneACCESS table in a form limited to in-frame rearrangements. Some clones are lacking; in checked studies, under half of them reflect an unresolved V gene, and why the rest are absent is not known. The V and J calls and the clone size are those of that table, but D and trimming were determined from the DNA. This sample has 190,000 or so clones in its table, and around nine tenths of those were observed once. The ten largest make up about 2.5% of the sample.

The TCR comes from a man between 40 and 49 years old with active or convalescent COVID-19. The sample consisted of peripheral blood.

The CDR3 is CAISESMGQRNEQFF. The nucleotide sequence is TGTGCCATCAGTGAGTCGATGGGACAGAGGAATGAGCAGTTCTTC. The chain is encoded by TRBV10-3 joined to TRBJ2-1; TRBD1 lines up with 7 middle nucleotides. From the cysteine up to the phenylalanine, the CDR3 has a length of 15 residues. Only the CDR3 DNA stays, 45 bases, in frame from base 1. Relative to germline, V is missing 0 bases and J is missing 7 bases, with 6 bases of the junction outside any gene match. The germline V gene encodes CDR1 ENHRY and CDR2 SYGVKD.